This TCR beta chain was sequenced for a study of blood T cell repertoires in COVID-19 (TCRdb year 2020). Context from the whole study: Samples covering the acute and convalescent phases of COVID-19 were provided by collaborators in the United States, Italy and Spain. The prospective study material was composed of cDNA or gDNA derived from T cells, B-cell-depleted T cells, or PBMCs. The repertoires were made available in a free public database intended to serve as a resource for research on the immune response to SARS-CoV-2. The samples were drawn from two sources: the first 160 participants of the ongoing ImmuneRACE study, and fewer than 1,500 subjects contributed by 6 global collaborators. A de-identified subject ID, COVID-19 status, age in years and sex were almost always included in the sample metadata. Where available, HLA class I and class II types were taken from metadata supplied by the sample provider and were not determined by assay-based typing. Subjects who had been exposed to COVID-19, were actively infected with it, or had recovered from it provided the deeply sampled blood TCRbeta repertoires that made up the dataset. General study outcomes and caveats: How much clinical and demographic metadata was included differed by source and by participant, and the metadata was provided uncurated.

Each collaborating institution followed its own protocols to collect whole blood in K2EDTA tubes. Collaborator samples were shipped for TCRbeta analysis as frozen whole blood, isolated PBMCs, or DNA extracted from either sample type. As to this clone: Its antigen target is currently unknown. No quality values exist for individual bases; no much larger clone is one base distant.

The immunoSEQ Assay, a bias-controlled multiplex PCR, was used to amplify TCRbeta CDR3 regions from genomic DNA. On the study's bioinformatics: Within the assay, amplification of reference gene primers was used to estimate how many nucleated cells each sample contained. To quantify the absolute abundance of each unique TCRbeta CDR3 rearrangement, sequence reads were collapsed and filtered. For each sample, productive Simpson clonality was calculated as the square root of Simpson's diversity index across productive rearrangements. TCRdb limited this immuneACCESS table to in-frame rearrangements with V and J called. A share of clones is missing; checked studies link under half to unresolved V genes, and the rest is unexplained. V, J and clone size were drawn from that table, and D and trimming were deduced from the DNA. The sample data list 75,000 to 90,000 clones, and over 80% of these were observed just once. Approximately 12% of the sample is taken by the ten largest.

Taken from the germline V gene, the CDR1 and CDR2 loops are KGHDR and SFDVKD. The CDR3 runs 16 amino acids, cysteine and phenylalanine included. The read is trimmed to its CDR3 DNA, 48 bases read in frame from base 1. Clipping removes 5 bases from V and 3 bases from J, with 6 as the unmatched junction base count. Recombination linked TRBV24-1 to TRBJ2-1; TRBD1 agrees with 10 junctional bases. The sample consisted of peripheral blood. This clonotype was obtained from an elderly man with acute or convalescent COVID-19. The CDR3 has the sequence CATSGQWTGGYNEQFF. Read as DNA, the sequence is TGTGCCACCAGTGGGCAATGGACAGGGGGCTACAATGAGCAGTTCTTC.